Shown below are 11 T cell receptor beta chains from a single sample sequenced in a study of cytomegalovirus exposure and HLA in healthy donors. The PCR used 60 Vbeta and 13 Jbeta primers. This table comes from immunoSEQ multiplex PCR, and its TCRdb copy is limited to in-frame clones, with some not included. The sample lists some 200,000 clones, more than 65% occurring once. The sample comprised PBMCs. These receptors came from a female donor in good health and CMV-seronegative.

The chain links TRBV2 to TRBJ2-1; 7 bases match TRBD2. The CDR3 spans 14 residues. The ends lost 8 bases at V and 7 bases at J; junction bases unmatched: 11. CDR1 is SNHLY and CDR2 is FYNNEI in the germline V gene. The CDR3 sequence: CASGRTSPINEQFF. CDR3 sequence (DNA): TGTGCCAGCGGCCGGACTAGTCCGATAAATGAGCAGTTCTTC. Looking up the rest from reference TRBV2 and TRBJ2-1 gives the full variable domain: EPEVTQTPSHQVTQMGQEVILRCVPISNHLYFYWYRQILGQKVEFLVSFYNNEISEKSEIFDDQFSVERPDGSNFTLKIRSTKLEDSAMYFCASGRTSPINEQFFGPGTRLTVL.

The V call is TRBV6-6, the J call TRBJ1-2, with D tentatively TRBD1 (5 bases). Trimming took off 8 bases at V and 4 bases at J, with 8 bases between the two ends. Germline V gene lookup returns CDR1 MNHNY and CDR2 SVGAGI (reference sequence). This CDR3 is built from 11 residues. CDR3 nucleotide sequence: TGTGCCAGCGATAGGGGCTATGGCTACACCTTC. Its protein product is CASDRGYGYTF.

The genes are TRBV11-2 and TRBJ2-7, with 9 bases fitting TRBD1. The CDR3 covers 15 residues. Germline-derived CDR1 and CDR2 are SGHAT and FQNNGV. V lost 1 base to trimming and J lost 4 bases; unmatched junction nucleotides: 5. CDR3 protein: CASSLATGGGYEQYF. CDR3 nucleotide sequence: TGTGCCAGCAGCTTAGCAACAGGGGGCGGGTACGAGCAGTACTTC.

The chain couples TRBV19 to TRBJ2-5; possible D gene TRBD2, 6 bases. The CDR3 extends over 16 amino acids. CDR1 and CDR2 (germline): LNHDA, SQIVND (reference sequence). The V and J ends lost 8 bases and 1 base respectively, with 20 bases between them. In DNA, the CDR3 is TGTGCCAGTCAGCGGATTCTCGACGGGGGCCAAGAGACCCAGTACTTC. This codes for CASQRILDGGQETQYF.

This clone was recorded a few times. The chain couples TRBV4-2 to TRBJ2-1; weak D call: TRBD2 (6 bases). Germline loops: CDR1 LGHNA, CDR2 YNFKEQ. This CDR3 region has 15 residues. V shed 2 bases and J shed 8 bases, with 16 bases lying between them. CDR3: CASSQIWEVRYEQFF. Here the CDR3 DNA reads TGTGCCAGCAGCCAAATTTGGGAGGTTAGGTATGAGCAGTTCTTC.

This sequence joins TRBV2 and TRBJ2-1; no clear D gene. The CDR3 consists of 12 residues. Trimming shortened V by 0 bases and J by 8 bases, and 5 bases separated the two germline ends. Germline V CDR1 and CDR2: SNHLY, FYNNEI. The CDR3 DNA sequence: TGTGCCAGCAGTGAAGCCGTCCATGAGCAGTTCTTC. This encodes CASSEAVHEQFF.

V and J are TRBV10-3 and TRBJ1-1, with TRBD1 matching 7 bases. CDR1 and CDR2 from the germline V gene are ENHRY and SYGVKD. The J segment lost 1 base and the V segment lost 10 bases, leaving 3 bases of the junction unmatched. The CDR3 has 12 amino acids. As DNA, the CDR3 is TGTGCCACGCGGACAGGGAACACTGAAGCTTTCTTT. Protein product: CATRTGNTEAFF.

The chain uses TRBV4-2 and TRBJ2-7; D uncertain. Trimming pared 0 bases from V and 6 bases from J, leaving 3 bases between. This CDR3 has 11 residues. Germline lookup yields CDR1 LGHNA and CDR2 YNFKEQ. CDR3 in DNA: TGTGCCAGCAGCCAAGAGGCCGAGCAGTACTTC. As protein: CASSQEAEQYF.

The V gene is TRBV5-1, the J gene TRBJ2-3; a possible D gene is TRBD1 (6 bases). The CDR3 runs to 14 residues. Germline V lookup: CDR1 SGHRS, CDR2 YFSETQ. Trimming removed 2 bases at V and 0 bases at J, with 7 bases between. The CDR3 here is CASSLQGSTDTQYF. CDR3 nucleotide sequence: TGCGCCAGCAGCTTACAGGGAAGCACAGATACGCAGTATTTT.

This clone appeared a few times. The V and J genes are TRBV6-4 and TRBJ2-7; 9 nucleotides match TRBD2. V dropped 4 bases and J dropped 6; count of bases not matched to a gene: 4. Germline V gene data show CDR1 as MRHNA and CDR2 as SNTAGT. This CDR3 has 13 residues. CDR3 nucleotides: TGTGCCAGCAGTGTCGAAGCGGGAGGCGAGCAGTACTTC. This encodes CASSVEAGGEQYF.

The chain is built from TRBV7-2 and TRBJ2-3; 11 bases are shared with TRBD2. The CDR3 is 17 residues long. Germline V gene data show CDR1 as SGHTA and CDR2 as FQGNSA. Losses at the gene ends were 3 bases for V and 4 bases for J; bases not matched to a gene: 9. The CDR3 sequence is CASSLVSGGASPDTQYF. The CDR3 nucleotides are TGTGCCAGCAGCTTGGTTAGCGGGGGGGCCTCCCCAGATACGCAGTATTTT.